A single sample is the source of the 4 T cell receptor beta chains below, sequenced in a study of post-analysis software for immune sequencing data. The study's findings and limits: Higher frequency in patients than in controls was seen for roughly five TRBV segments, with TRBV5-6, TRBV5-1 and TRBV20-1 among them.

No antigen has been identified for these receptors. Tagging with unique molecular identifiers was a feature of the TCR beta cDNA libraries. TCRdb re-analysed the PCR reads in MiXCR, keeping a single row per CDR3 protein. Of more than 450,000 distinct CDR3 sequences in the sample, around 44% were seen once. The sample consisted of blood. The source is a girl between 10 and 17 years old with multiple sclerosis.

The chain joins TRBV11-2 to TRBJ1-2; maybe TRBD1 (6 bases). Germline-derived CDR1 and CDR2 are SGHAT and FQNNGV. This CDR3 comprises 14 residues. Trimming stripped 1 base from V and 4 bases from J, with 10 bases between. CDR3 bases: TGTGCCAGCAGCTTAGCGGGGGCGGTCTATGGCTACACCTTC. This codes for CASSLAGAVYGYTF.

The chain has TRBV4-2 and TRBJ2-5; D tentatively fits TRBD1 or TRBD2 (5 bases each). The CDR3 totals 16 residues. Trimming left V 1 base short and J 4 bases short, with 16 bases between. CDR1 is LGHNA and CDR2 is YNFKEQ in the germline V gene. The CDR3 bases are TGTGCCAGCAGCCAAGGGGGACCTCAGATTGGAGAGACCCAGTACTTC. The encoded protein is CASSQGGPQIGETQYF.

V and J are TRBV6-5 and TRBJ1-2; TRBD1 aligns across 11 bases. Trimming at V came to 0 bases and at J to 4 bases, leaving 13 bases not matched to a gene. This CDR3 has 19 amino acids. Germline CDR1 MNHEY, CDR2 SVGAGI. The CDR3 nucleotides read TGTGCCAGCAGTTACTCATACCGGACAGGGGGCGGAAAGAGCTATGGCTACACCTTC. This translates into CASSYSYRTGGGKSYGYTF.

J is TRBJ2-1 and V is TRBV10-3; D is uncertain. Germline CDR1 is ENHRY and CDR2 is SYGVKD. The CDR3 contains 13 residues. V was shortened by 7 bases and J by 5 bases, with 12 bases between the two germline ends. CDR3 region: CAIKVGYDNEQFF. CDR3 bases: TGTGCCATCAAGGTTGGCTACGACAATGAGCAGTTCTTC.